The 11 T cell receptor beta chains below come from one sample, sequenced in a study of blood T cell repertoires in COVID-19. This table comes from immunoSEQ multiplex PCR, and its TCRdb copy is limited to in-frame clones, with some not included. The sample lists tens of thousands of clones; about 87% were seen once. Source material: peripheral blood. These receptors originate from a woman aged 55-70 years with COVID-19, enrolled during active disease.

The gene calls are TRBV5-1 and TRBJ2-1; 9 bases agree with TRBD1. V was clipped by 5 bases and J by 7 bases; unmatched bases: 10. The CDR3 spans 15 residues. Germline lookup yields CDR1 SGHRS and CDR2 YFSETQ. The CDR3 region is CASRSPGQGENEQFF. DNA of the CDR3: TGCGCCAGCAGGTCCCCGGGACAGGGCGAAAATGAGCAGTTCTTC.

J is TRBJ1-1 and V is TRBV9; no clear D gene. The germline gives CDR1 SGDLS, CDR2 YYNGEE. The CDR3 runs 13 residues. Between the trimmed V and J ends, which lost 0 bases and 2 bases, there was a span of 5 bases. The CDR3 protein is CASSVEPNTEAFF. Here the CDR3 DNA reads TGTGCCAGCAGCGTAGAGCCTAACACTGAAGCTTTCTTT. Full variable domain (missing parts from reference TRBV9 and TRBJ1-1): DSGVTQTPKHLITATGQRVTLRCSPRSGDLSVYWYQQSLDQGLQFLIQYYNGEERAKGNILERFSAQQFPDLHSELNLSSLELGDSALYFCASSVEPNTEAFFGQGTRLTVV.

The J gene is TRBJ1-1, the V gene TRBV6-5; a possible D gene is TRBD1 (6 bases). The CDR3 loop spans 13 amino acids. From germline, CDR1 is MNHEY and CDR2 SVGAGI. V was cut by 8 bases and J by 7 bases, with 17 bases left in between. The CDR3 sequence: CASGDNLRHEAFF. In DNA form, the CDR3 reads TGTGCCAGCGGGGACAATCTTCGGCATGAAGCTTTCTTT.

This sequence joins TRBV29-1 and TRBJ2-7; 7 nucleotides agree with TRBD1. V lost 4 bases, J lost 4 bases, and 7 bases stayed unmatched. The CDR3 is 13 amino acids. Germline V gene lookup returns CDR1 SQVTM and CDR2 ANQGSEA. The CDR3 here is CSVADRARYEQYF. For the CDR3, the DNA is TGCAGCGTTGCTGACAGGGCCCGTTACGAGCAGTACTTC.

This chain uses TRBV19 with TRBJ1-1; D might be TRBD1 (6 bases). CDR1 LNHDA and CDR2 SQIVND come from the germline V gene (reference sequence). This CDR3 comprises 15 residues. Between the trimmed V and J ends, which lost 2 bases and 2 bases, there was a span of 12 bases. The CDR3 loop is CASSISRTANTEAFF. CDR3 sequence (DNA): TGTGCCAGTAGTATATCCCGGACAGCTAACACTGAAGCTTTCTTT.

This sequence joins TRBV2 and TRBJ1-4, with D unclear. V was pared by 1 base and J by 4 bases, with 7 bases between. The CDR3 loop spans 14 amino acids. Germline CDR1 and CDR2: SNHLY and FYNNEI. DNA for the CDR3: TGTGCCAGCAGTGAAGAGTACAGTAATGAAAAACTGTTTTTT. Its protein product is CASSEEYSNEKLFF. The entire variable domain, with the rest obtained from reference TRBV2 and TRBJ1-4, is as follows: EPEVTQTPSHQVTQMGQEVILRCVPISNHLYFYWYRQILGQKVEFLVSFYNNEISEKSEIFDDQFSVERPDGSNFTLKIRSTKLEDSAMYFCASSEEYSNEKLFFGSGTQLSVL.

The chain combines TRBV20-1 with TRBJ1-6; 8 nucleotides agree with TRBD1. The length of the CDR3 is 15 residues. With 3 bases clipped from V and 9 bases from J, the junction kept 10 bases outside the gene matches. CDR1 and CDR2 (germline): DFQATT, SNEGSKA (reference sequence). This chain's CDR3 is CSASLPDRGGSPLHF. CDR3 in DNA: TGCAGTGCTAGTCTCCCCGACAGGGGAGGTTCACCCCTCCACTTT.

V is TRBV29-1 and J is TRBJ1-1, with 7 bases that match TRBD1. The germline gives CDR1 SQVTM, CDR2 ANQGSEA. The CDR3 loop spans 14 amino acids. The junction had 8 bases not matched to a gene; V was cut back by 5 bases and J by 2 bases. CDR3 amino acids: CSVSTGVGNTEAFF. The CDR3 nucleotides read TGCAGCGTTTCTACAGGGGTAGGAAACACTGAAGCTTTCTTT.

This clone was seen a handful of times. One end of the junction varies from germline; a read error may be responsible. The V gene is TRBV28, the J gene TRBJ1-5; D remains ambiguous. Germline V CDR1 and CDR2: MDHEN, SYDVKM. CDR3 length: 15 amino acids. The CDR3 DNA is TGTGCCAGCAGTTTATGGAGTCTGGGCAACCAGCCCCAGCATTTT. It translates to CASSLWSLGNQPQHF.

The J gene is TRBJ1-1, the V gene TRBV28, with 10 bases identical to TRBD1. Germline V CDR1 and CDR2: MDHEN, SYDVKM. Trimming cost V 6 bases and J 0 bases; bases outside gene matches: 1. This CDR3 is built from 14 residues. This CDR3 reads CASRTGGLNTEAFF. For the CDR3, the DNA is TGTGCCAGCAGGACAGGGGGCTTGAACACTGAAGCTTTCTTT.

The chain has TRBV19 and TRBJ1-1, with 7 nucleotides matching TRBD1. V shed 7 bases and J 0 bases; nucleotides not matched to a gene: 20. Looked up from germline, CDR1 is LNHDA and CDR2 is SQIVND (reference sequence). This CDR3 region has 19 residues. This chain's CDR3 is CASIRLRQGKVGMNTEAFF. DNA of the CDR3: TGTGCCAGTATCCGACTGAGACAGGGAAAGGTTGGGATGAACACTGAAGCTTTCTTT.